This TCR beta chain was captured by sequencing in a study of T cell responses to AZD1222 COVID-19 vaccine. The study, taken as a whole, reports: Two AZD1222 doses significantly raised spike-specific TCR breadth and depth over controls. White British donors predominated, females outnumbered males, and clonal diversity was possibly underestimated.

Clones were sequenced by immunoSEQ multiplex PCR, and TCRdb holds only the in-frame ones, with some missing. The repertoire holds 120,000 to 150,000 clones, with almost 90% as singletons. Of note for this clone: Its antigen is as yet unknown.

Material: peripheral blood, obtained on day 0 of AZD1222 vaccination. The receptor was derived from an adult in good health.

CDR3 coding DNA: TGTGCCAGCAGCGCCGTTGGGAACACTGAAGCTTTCTTT. Its protein is CASSAVGNTEAFF. This chain uses TRBV9 with TRBJ1-1; D unclear. Germline CDR1 and CDR2: SGDLS and YYNGEE. The CDR3 length is 13 residues. V was trimmed by 3 bases and J by 1 base, leaving 7 bases between them.